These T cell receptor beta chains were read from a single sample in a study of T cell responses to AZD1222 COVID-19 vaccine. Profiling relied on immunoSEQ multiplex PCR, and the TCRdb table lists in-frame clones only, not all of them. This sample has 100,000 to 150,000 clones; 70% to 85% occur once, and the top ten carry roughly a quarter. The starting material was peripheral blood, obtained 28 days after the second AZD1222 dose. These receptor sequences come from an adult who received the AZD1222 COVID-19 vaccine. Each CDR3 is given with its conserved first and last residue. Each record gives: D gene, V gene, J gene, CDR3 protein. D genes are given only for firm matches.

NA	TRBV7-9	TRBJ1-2	CASSLGTPNYGYTF
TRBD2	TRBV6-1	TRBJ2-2	CASSEVSGGASTGELFF
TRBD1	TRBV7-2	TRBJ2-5	CASSFQTGQETQYF
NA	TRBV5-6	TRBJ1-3	CASSLRSSGNTIYF
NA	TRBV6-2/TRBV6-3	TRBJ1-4	CASSRPGRSEKLFF
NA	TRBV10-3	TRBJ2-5	CAISVGRRQETQYF
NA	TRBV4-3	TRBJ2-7	CASSPALGDGTYEQYF
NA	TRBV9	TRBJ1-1	CASSVDPGVGVGTEAFF
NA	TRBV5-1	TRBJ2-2	CASSLVRPNTGELFF
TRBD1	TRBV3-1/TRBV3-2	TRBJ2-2	CASSPGQGLGELFF
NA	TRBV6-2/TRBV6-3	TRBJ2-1	CASSRLNEQFF
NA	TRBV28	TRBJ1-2	CASTPLSGTNYGYTF
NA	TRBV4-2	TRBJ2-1	CASSQAGRSSYNEQFF
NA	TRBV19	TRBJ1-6	CASSPGTTNSPLHF
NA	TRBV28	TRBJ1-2	CASTLDRAYGYTF
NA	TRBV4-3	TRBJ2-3	CASSLSREETDTQYF
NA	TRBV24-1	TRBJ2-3	CATSDSRGPELDTQYF
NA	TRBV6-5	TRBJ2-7	CASRSGGRTAFVAYF
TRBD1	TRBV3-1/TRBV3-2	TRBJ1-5	CASSPRAGGSSNQPQHF
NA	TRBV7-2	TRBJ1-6	CASSLGSNSPLHF
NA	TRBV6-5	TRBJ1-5	CASSGQINQPQHF
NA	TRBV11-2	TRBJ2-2	CASSFGGTGELFF
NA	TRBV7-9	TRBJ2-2	CASSPGDRLNTGELFF
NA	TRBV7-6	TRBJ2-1	CASSLVNEQFF
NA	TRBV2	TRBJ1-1	CASTRMGTEAFF
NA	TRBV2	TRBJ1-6	CASSVSRDSPLHF
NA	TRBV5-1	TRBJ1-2	CASRVGGGGYTF
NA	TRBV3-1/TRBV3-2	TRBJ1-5	CASSDYGIDQPQHF
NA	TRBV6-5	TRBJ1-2	CAGGEEGYTF
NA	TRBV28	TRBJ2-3	CASSFRGIDTQYF
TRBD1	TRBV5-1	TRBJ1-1	CASSASPGQVMNTEAFF
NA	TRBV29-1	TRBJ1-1	CSVAPGWGMNTEAFF
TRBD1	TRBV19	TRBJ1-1	CASRTGLNTEAFF
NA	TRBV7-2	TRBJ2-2	CASSWDGTGELFF
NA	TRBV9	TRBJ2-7	CASSPPSQSEQYF
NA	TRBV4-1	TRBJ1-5	CASSQEPRGISSNQPQHF
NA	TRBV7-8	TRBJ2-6	CASSLGAGGSGANVLTF
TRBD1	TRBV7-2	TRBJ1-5	CASSLGRGQGRNQPQHF
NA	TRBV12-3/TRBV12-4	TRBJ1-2	CASSSGPRRGYTF
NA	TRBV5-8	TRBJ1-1	CASSSSWGNTEAFF
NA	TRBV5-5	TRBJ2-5	CASLRSHQETQYF
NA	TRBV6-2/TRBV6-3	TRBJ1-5	CASSYSGEPTSQPQHF
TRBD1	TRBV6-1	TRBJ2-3	CASSEWTGGWDTQYF
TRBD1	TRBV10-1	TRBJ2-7	CASSPGQTTYEQYF
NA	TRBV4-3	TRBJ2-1	CASSHGTGPLANEQFF